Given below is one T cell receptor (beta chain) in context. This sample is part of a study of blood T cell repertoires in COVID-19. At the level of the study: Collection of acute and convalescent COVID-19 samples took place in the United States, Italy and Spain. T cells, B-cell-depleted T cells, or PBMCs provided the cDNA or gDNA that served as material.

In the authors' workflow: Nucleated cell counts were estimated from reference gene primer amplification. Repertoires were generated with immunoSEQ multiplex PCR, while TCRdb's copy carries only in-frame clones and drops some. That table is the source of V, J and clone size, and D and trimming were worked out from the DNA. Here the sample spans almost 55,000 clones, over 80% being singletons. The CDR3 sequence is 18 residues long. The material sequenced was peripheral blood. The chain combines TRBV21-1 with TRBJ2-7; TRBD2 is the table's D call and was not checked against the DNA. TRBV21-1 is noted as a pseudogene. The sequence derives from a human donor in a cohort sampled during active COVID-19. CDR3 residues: CASSQNSGGPGYIYEQYF. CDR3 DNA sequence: TGTGCCAGCAGCCAAAATTCAGGAGGGCCAGGATATATCTACGAGCAGTACTTC.